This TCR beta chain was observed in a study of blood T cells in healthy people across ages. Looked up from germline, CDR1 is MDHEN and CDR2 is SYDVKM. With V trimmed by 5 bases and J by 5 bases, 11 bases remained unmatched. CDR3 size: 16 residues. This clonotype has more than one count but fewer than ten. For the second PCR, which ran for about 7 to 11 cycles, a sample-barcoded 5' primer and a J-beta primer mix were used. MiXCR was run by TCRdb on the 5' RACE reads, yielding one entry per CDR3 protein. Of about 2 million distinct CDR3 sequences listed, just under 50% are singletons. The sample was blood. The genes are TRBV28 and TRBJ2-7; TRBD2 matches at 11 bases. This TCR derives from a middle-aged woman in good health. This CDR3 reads CASSLSGGALLDEQYF. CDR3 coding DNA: TGTGCCAGCAGTCTTAGCGGGGGGGCCTTGCTGGACGAGCAGTACTTC.